This entry is about one T cell receptor beta chain. Only a few counts were recorded for this clonotype. The antigen it binds to is not known. The sample holds no much larger clone one base away, and base qualities are not on file. Trimming takes 3 bases off V and 0 bases off J; junction bases not matched to a gene: 3. The CDR3 measures 14 amino acids from cysteine to phenylalanine. Of all the DNA, just the CDR3 is kept, 42 bases in frame from base 1. CDR1 SGHRS and CDR2 YFSETQ are derived from the germline V gene. The source of the sample is a study of T cells in Graves' hyperthyroidism and ophthalmopathy (dated by TCRdb to about 2019). In the study overall: Peripheral blood was collected at initial diagnosis, before any treatment. To identify distinguishing TCR V-J signatures, a discovery cohort of about 100 patients was used, comprising under 45 with Graves' ophthalmopathy and roughly 60 with stable Graves' hyperthyroidism. Whether ophthalmopathy could be predicted prospectively was tested in an independent validation cohort made up of 18 to 20 hyperthyroidism patients plus 17 patients who later progressed to ophthalmopathy. The 100 or so discovery patients were randomly divided into training and test sets at a 7:3 ratio. In about 6 Graves' hyperthyroidism patients, the study also compared T-cell repertoires from thyroid tissue with T-cell repertoires from blood. Following sampling, methimazole starting at 30 mg daily was given to hyperthyroidism patients, and high-dose intravenous methylprednisolone was given to ophthalmopathy patients. According to the paper, TCR Vbeta CDR3 sequencing was carried out on 135 peripheral blood samples, which came from 40 to 45 ophthalmopathy, 80 or so hyperthyroidism and some 17 progressor patients.

In the ophthalmopathy patients, disease was moderately to severely active, with a Clinical Activity Score of 3 or more, a NOSPECS grade of 4 or more, and a duration of less than 3 months. The study excluded patients with uncontrolled infections, other autoimmune diseases, pregnancy or lactation. Diagnoses relied on clinical symptoms, serum thyroxine and TRAb, thyroid ultrasound and orbital computed tomography. PBMCs were separated from roughly 9.3 ml of fresh peripheral blood using Ficoll-Paque density gradient centrifugation. Trizol reagent was used to extract total RNA, and RNA quality was then checked on an Agilent 2100 Bioanalyzer. What the study reported, not specific to this receptor: Sample size was not statistically predetermined, and investigators were not blinded to group allocation. A model built on a 13 V-J signature distinguished ophthalmopathy from stable hyperthyroidism, reaching 85% to 90% sensitivity and about 81% specificity in cross-validation and 80%/75% in testing. Most expanded thyroid clonotypes (frequency above 0.001) were also detected in blood, suggesting blood repertoires may reflect thyroid immune responses. In validation, the model predicted progression to ophthalmopathy a median of roughly 6.1 months before onset, with approximately 68% sensitivity and roughly 72% specificity.

The TCR beta CDR3 regions were amplified from the RNA transcripts. The TCR CDR3 was subjected to a first round of RT-PCR using the HTBI primer set and the Qiagen OneStep RT-PCR kit. Libraries were constructed in a second round of multiplex PCR, after which size selection and purification were carried out. Libraries were sequenced paired-end with 100 bp reads on an Illumina HiSeq2000. The authors processed their data as follows. SOAPnuke was used to process the raw data, with reads discarded if the reads contained adapters or uncalled bases, had a mean Phred below 15, or lacked an exact constant-primer or identifier match. COPE v1.2.5 was used to merge high-quality paired reads, and clonotypes were defined as unique nucleotide sequences. MiTCR v1.1 was used to align clonotypes to the IMGT TRBV, TRBD and TRBJ reference segments. Analysis was restricted to V-J combinations with a frequency above 0.0001, which covered roughly 99% of repertoires. A TCS score was defined as the ratio of F50 (clonal expansion) to E x V (chaos), with BLOSUM62-based TCRdist applied between CDR3 peptides within each V-J. Welch's t-statistics and random forest reduced around 520 V-J features to about 13, which were used in a naive Bayes classifier (R e1071). The public reads were quality trimmed at Q25 with fastp and then assembled into clones with MiXCR by TCRdb, keeping productive beta chains. Each entry is one CDR3 protein sequence, shown with its most common DNA and genes. TCRdb, rather than the study authors, made the V and J calls. The sample table holds hundreds of thousands of distinct CDR3 sequences, of which approximately 17% were seen once. Of the sample, roughly 15% is held by the ten largest clones.

The chain is made from TRBV5-1 and TRBJ2-7, and 7 junction bases match TRBD1. The receptor was isolated from a woman aged 18-29 years with Graves' ophthalmopathy. The material sequenced was blood. The CDR3 region reads CASSSAGGSYEQYF. The sequence in DNA is TGCGCCAGCAGCTCGGCAGGGGGCTCCTACGAGCAGTACTTC. This CDR3, with the reference TRBV5-1 and TRBJ2-7 proteins standing in past its ends, gives the full variable domain KAGVTQTPRYLIKTRGQQVTLSCSPISGHRSVSWYQQTPGQGLQFLFEYFSETQRNKGNFPGRFSGRQFSNSRSEMNVSTLELGDSALYLCASSSAGGSYEQYFGPGTRLTVT.